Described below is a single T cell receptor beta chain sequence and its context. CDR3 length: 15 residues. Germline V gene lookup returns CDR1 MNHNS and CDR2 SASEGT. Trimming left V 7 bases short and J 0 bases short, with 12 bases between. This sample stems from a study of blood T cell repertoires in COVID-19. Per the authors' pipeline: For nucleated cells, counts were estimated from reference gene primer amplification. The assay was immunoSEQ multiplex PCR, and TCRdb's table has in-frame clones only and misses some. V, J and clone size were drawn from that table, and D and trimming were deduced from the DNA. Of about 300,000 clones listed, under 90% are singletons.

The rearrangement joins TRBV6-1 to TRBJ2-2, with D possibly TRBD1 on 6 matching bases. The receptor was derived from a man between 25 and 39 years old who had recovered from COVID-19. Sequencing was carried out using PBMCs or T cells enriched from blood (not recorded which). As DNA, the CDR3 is TGTGCCAGCACCCTGACAGGCGCGAACACCGGGGAGCTGTTTTTT. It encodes CASTLTGANTGELFF.